These 30 T cell receptor beta chains were all obtained from the same sample, sequenced in a study of neurological immune-mediated disorders. In TCRdb, the 5' RACE reads were re-called with MiXCR into one record per CDR3 protein. Seen here are tens of thousands of distinct CDR3 sequences, around 14% observed once, and the top ten hold over 20%. Sequences were obtained from PBMCs. Source of these receptors: a woman between 45 and 65 years old with HTLV-1-associated myelopathy (HAM/TSP).

Concerning this clonotype itself: One base away lies a much larger clone, so this may be a sequencing read error. This chain joins TRBV24-1 and TRBJ1-1; no definite D call. Germline values: CDR1 KGHDR, CDR2 SFDVKD. The CDR3 loop spans 11 amino acids. Here the CDR3 reads CVTPINTEAFF. CDR3 DNA sequence: TGTGTCACCCCGATTAACACTGAAGCTTTCTTT.

This clonotype was counted many times. The chain is built from TRBV3-1 and TRBJ2-7, with 8 bases matching TRBD2. CDR1 and CDR2 (germline): LGHDT, YNNKEL (reference sequence). The CDR3 is made up of 14 amino acids. V was pared by 4 bases and J by 0 bases, with 2 bases of the junction left unmatched. The CDR3 DNA reads TGTGCCAGCAGCCCCGGGACTAGCTCCTACGAGCAGTACGTC. It is translated as CASSPGTSSYEQYV.

Ten or more counts support this clonotype. The rearrangement uses TRBV5-1 and TRBJ2-2; 7 nucleotides align to TRBD1. This CDR3 has 19 amino acids. J gave up 1 base and V 4 bases, and 16 bases lay outside the gene matches. Germline V lookup: CDR1 SGHRS, CDR2 YFSETQ. The CDR3 DNA sequence: TGCGCCAGCAGCACCCATTTGACAGGGTTTAGGAAGAACACCGGGGAGCTGTTTTTT. This encodes CASSTHLTGFRKNTGELFF.

In this sample, this clonotype turned up many times. This chain uses TRBV5-1 with TRBJ2-7, with TRBD1 matching over 10 bases. This CDR3 spans 15 amino acids. CDR1 and CDR2 from the germline V gene are SGHRS and YFSETQ. V trimming: 3 bases; J trimming: 1 base; junction bases outside the gene matches: 4. CDR3 sequence reads: CASSWGQGRSYEQYF. The CDR3 DNA reads TGCGCCAGCAGCTGGGGACAGGGGAGGTCCTACGAGCAGTACTTC.

This clonotype was recorded many times. The chain carries TRBV6-6 and TRBJ2-7; D not certain. The CDR3 runs to 14 residues. With 4 bases removed from V and 6 bases from J, the gap between germline ends came to 16 bases. Germline-derived CDR1 and CDR2 are MNHNY and SVGAGI (reference sequence). CDR3 DNA: TGTGCCAGCAGTTCCGGCCAGCCGAGCTCCGAGCAGTACGTC. It yields the protein CASSSGQPSSEQYV.

The table lists this clonotype with many counts. The chain couples TRBV9 to TRBJ2-1; 7 bases agree with TRBD2. Germline CDR1 and CDR2: SGDLS and YYNGEE. After removal of 4 bases from V and 7 bases from J, the junction contained 11 bases not matched to a gene. The CDR3 is made up of 15 amino acids. The CDR3 DNA reads TGTGCCAGCAGCTCAAGCGGGGTTTTGGTTAATGAGCAGTTCTTC. It encodes CASSSSGVLVNEQFF.

Many counts were recorded for this clonotype. The J gene is TRBJ2-4, the V gene TRBV30; D could derive from TRBD1 or TRBD2 (5 bases each). Germline V CDR1 and CDR2: GTSNPN, SVGIG (reference sequence). CDR3 length: 12 residues. The germline V and J ends were trimmed by 2 bases and 9 bases, with 11 bases remaining between them. This CDR3 reads CAWSLGTLIQYF. CDR3 coding DNA: TGTGCCTGGAGTCTCGGGACCCTCATTCAGTACTTC. Combining the CDR3 with reference TRBV30 and TRBJ2-4 gives the whole variable domain SQTIHQWPATLVQPVGSPLSLECTVEGTSNPNLYWYRQAAGRGLQLLFYSVGIGQISSEVPQNLSASRPQDRQFILSSKKLLLSDSGFYLCAWSLGTLIQYFGAGTRLSVL.

In this sample, this clonotype turned up once. Germline is not matched at one junction end, which may reflect a read error. V usage is TRBV7-2 and J usage is TRBJ1-5, with unresolved D. The CDR3 is 16 residues long. Germline V CDR1 and CDR2: SGHTA, FQGNSA. CDR3 DNA: TGTGCCAGCAGCCTAGCCACGAGACACAACAATCAGCCCCAGCATTTT. It translates to CASSLATRHNNQPQHF.

The V and J genes are TRBV6-2 or TRBV6-3 and TRBJ2-7; 10 positions match TRBD1. The germline V gene has CDR1 MNHEY and CDR2 SVGEGT. The CDR3 loop spans 15 amino acids. Trimming at V came to 8 bases and at J to 7 bases, leaving 14 bases not matched to a gene. CDR3 sequence: CASRPVGTGAGEQYF. CDR3 sequence (DNA): TGTGCCAGCCGACCCGTGGGGACAGGGGCTGGTGAGCAGTACTTC.

This clonotype appeared many times. This sequence joins TRBV5-6 and TRBJ2-1, with 7 bases fitting TRBD1. CDR3 length: 15 residues. Unmatched junction bases numbered 14, after V lost 2 bases and J lost 12 bases. Looked up from germline, CDR1 is SGHDT and CDR2 is YYEEEE. CDR3 in DNA: TGTGCCAGCAGCTTCATTACCGGGACAGTCATGTCGCAGTTCTTC. Its translation: CASSFITGTVMSQFF.

This clonotype showed up many times. The rearrangement uses TRBV3-1 and TRBJ2-2, with 8 bases matching TRBD2. The trim removed 1 base at V and 4 bases at J, leaving 5 bases unmatched. The germline CDR1 and CDR2 sequences are LGHDT and YNNKEL (reference sequence). The CDR3 runs 16 residues. CDR3 sequence: CASSQVYRGGTGELFF. The CDR3 DNA reads as TGTGCCAGCAGCCAAGTATACCGGGGGGGCACCGGGGAGCTGTTTTTT.

This clonotype was seen ten or more times. This chain joins TRBV5-1 and TRBJ1-4; D gene ambiguous. Between the trimmed V and J ends, which lost 0 bases and 6 bases, there was a span of 9 bases. CDR1 and CDR2 from the germline V gene are SGHRS and YFSETQ. CDR3 length: 14 residues. CDR3 sequence (DNA): TGCGCCAGCAGCTTGGGTGGGAACCATGAAAAACTGTTTTTT. It encodes CASSLGGNHEKLFF.

With regard to this clonotype: The junction departs from the called germline gene at one end, perhaps through a read error. The rearrangement links TRBV9 to TRBJ2-3; 12 nucleotides align to TRBD2. The germline gives CDR1 SGDLS, CDR2 YYNGEE. CDR3 length: 16 amino acids. This chain's CDR3 is CASSAATSGGKDTQYF. Written as DNA, the CDR3 is TGTGCTAGCAGCGCCGCGACTAGCGGGGGAAAAGATACGCAGTATTTT.

This clonotype has ten or more counts. The genes are TRBV28 and TRBJ1-5, with D uncertain. Looked up from germline, CDR1 is MDHEN and CDR2 is SYDVKM. The CDR3 totals 12 residues. V was shortened by 3 bases and J by 4 bases, with 4 bases between the two germline ends. The chain's CDR3 is CASSFGNQPQHF. The CDR3 nucleotides read TGTGCCAGCAGTTTTGGGAATCAGCCCCAGCATTTT.

This clonotype has a count of ten or more. The J gene is TRBJ2-5, the V gene TRBV7-2; D is unclear. The germline V and J ends were trimmed by 1 base and 4 bases, with 10 bases remaining between them. Germline loops: CDR1 SGHTA, CDR2 FQGNSA. This CDR3 spans 14 amino acids. The DNA for the CDR3 is TGTGCCAGCAGCTTAGGAGCTTTACGAGAGACCCAGTACTTC. Protein product: CASSLGALRETQYF.

This clonotype was seen many times. This chain uses TRBV29-1 with TRBJ1-2, with a weak D call TRBD1 (5 bases). The V gene lost 6 bases and the J gene lost 0 bases, with 8 bases spanning the gap. The CDR3 totals 12 residues. Per the germline V gene, CDR1 is SQVTM and CDR2 is ANQGSEA. The CDR3 region is CSVRGANYGYTF. DNA for the CDR3: TGCAGCGTACGAGGGGCTAACTATGGCTACACCTTC.

This clonotype appeared many times. The chain couples TRBV7-2 to TRBJ1-6, with TRBD1 identical over 8 bases. The CDR3 runs 14 residues. Germline V gene data show CDR1 as SGHTA and CDR2 as FQGNSA. V dropped 4 bases and J dropped 6; count of bases not matched to a gene: 2. The CDR3 DNA sequence: TGTGCCAGCAGCTGGACAGGGTTTAATTCACCCCTCCACTTT. Translated, it gives CASSWTGFNSPLHF.

This clonotype was recorded many times. The chain employs TRBV7-9 and TRBJ1-5, with 9 bases identical to TRBD1. This CDR3 region has 16 residues. V dropped 5 bases and J dropped 2; count of bases not matched to a gene: 7. Per germline, CDR1 SEHNR and CDR2 FQNEAQ (reference sequence). The CDR3, as DNA: TGTGCCAGCAGCCAGGACAGGGGAGAAGGCAATCAGCCCCAGCATTTT. Protein: CASSQDRGEGNQPQHF. The full variable domain, rest sourced from reference TRBV7-9 and TRBJ1-5, is DTGVSQNPRHKITKRGQNVTFRCDPISEHNRLYWYRQTLGQGPEFLTYFQNEAQLEKSRLLSDRFSAERPKGSFSTLEIQRTEQGDSAMYLCASSQDRGEGNQPQHFGDGTRLSIL.

This clonotype was detected many times. V is TRBV29-1 and J is TRBJ2-2, with 11 bases identical to TRBD2. This CDR3 is 16 amino acids long. Germline loops: CDR1 SQVTM, CDR2 ANQGSEA. V dropped 3 bases and J dropped 2; count of bases not matched to a gene: 5. The CDR3 sequence is CSVEGLAGGNTGELFF. In nucleotides, the CDR3 is TGCAGCGTTGAGGGGCTAGCGGGGGGCAACACCGGGGAGCTGTTTTTT.

This clonotype has ten or more counts. The V gene is TRBV6-2 or TRBV6-3, the J gene TRBJ2-5; 7 bases line up with TRBD1. CDR3 length equals 15 residues. The V gene's germline CDR1 is MNHEY and CDR2 SVGEGT. The trim removed 3 bases at V and 1 base at J, leaving 5 bases unmatched. The CDR3 sequence is CASSYYRGAQETQYF. The DNA for the CDR3 is TGTGCCAGCAGTTATTACAGGGGAGCCCAAGAGACCCAGTACTTC.

This clonotype was recorded at least ten times. The gene calls are TRBV9 and TRBJ1-1; perhaps TRBD1 as D (5 bases). V gave up 0 bases and J gave up 6 bases, with 15 bases separating them. The germline gives CDR1 SGDLS, CDR2 YYNGEE. The CDR3 runs 15 residues. The CDR3 sequence: CASSVDGTVNAEAFF. The CDR3 DNA follows: TGTGCCAGCAGCGTAGACGGGACCGTCAACGCTGAAGCTTTCTTT.

This clonotype has a count of ten or more. V and J are TRBV7-2 and TRBJ2-1, with TRBD2 identical over 13 bases. CDR3 length: 18 residues. Trimming took 5 bases from V and 0 from J; bases not matched to a gene: 7. Germline lookup yields CDR1 SGHTA and CDR2 FQGNSA. Here the CDR3 DNA reads TGTGCCAGCAGCGCAGGACTAGCGGGGGAGTACTCCTACAATGAGCAGTTCTTC. It translates to CASSAGLAGEYSYNEQFF.

This clonotype was counted ten times or more. The chain has TRBV10-3 and TRBJ2-3; 9 bases align to TRBD1. The CDR3 extends over 16 amino acids. In germline, CDR1 is ENHRY, CDR2 SYGVKD. After removal of 3 bases from V and 4 bases from J, the junction contained 8 bases not matched to a gene. The CDR3 loop reads CAISDGGTGTADTQYF. The CDR3 DNA follows: TGTGCCATCAGTGATGGAGGGACAGGGACAGCAGATACGCAGTATTTT.

This clonotype was detected many times. A junction boundary mismatches the germline segment, possibly from a read error. The rearrangement uses TRBV20-1 and TRBJ1-3; D is perhaps TRBD1 (6 bases). CDR3 length equals 14 residues. Germline V gene data show CDR1 as DFQATT and CDR2 as SNEGSKA (reference sequence). The CDR3 is CSATETGGLIYAHF. CDR3 in DNA: TGCAGTGCTACAGAGACAGGAGGACTTATCTATGCGCATTTT.

CDR3 sequence (DNA): TGTGCCAGCAGTCGCGACAGGGACGGTACGCAGTATTTT. Its protein product is CASSRDRDGTQYF. This chain connects TRBV12-3 or TRBV12-4 to TRBJ2-3; 7 nucleotides line up with TRBD1. This CDR3 is 13 amino acids long. The V gene end was trimmed by 5 bases and the J gene end by 8 bases; junction bases not matched to a gene: 7.

As regards this clonotype: A read error is possible here, since a much larger clone lies one base away. The chain links TRBV25-1 to TRBJ2-2, with 8 bases identical to TRBD1. Germline loops: CDR1 MGHDK, CDR2 SYGVNS. The CDR3 runs 17 residues. The J segment lost 5 bases and the V segment lost 8 bases, leaving 16 bases of the junction unmatched. The CDR3 spells CASGLPPGQAGTGELFF. The CDR3 coding sequence is TGTGCCAGCGGGCTACCCCCGGGACAGGCCGGGACCGGGGAGCTGTTTTTT. Combining the CDR3 with reference TRBV25-1 and TRBJ2-2 gives the whole variable domain EADIYQTPRYLVIGTGKKITLECSQTMGHDKMYWYQQDPGMELHLIHYSYGVNSTEKGDLSSESTVSRIRTEHFPLTLESARPSHTSQYLCASGLPPGQAGTGELFFGEGSRLTVL.

This clonotype was seen at least ten times. V and J are TRBV5-5 and TRBJ2-3, with TRBD2 matching 7 bases. V shed 4 bases, J shed 0 bases, and the junction held 5 bases outside the gene matches. This CDR3 region has 15 residues. Per the germline V gene, CDR1 is SGHKS and CDR2 is YYEKEE (reference sequence). For the CDR3, the DNA is TGTGCCAGCAGCCAAACTAGCGCAAGCACAGATACGCAGTATTTT. This translates into CASSQTSASTDTQYF.

This clonotype was detected ten times or more. This sequence joins TRBV30 and TRBJ1-1, with D hard to call. The length of the CDR3 is 12 residues. Germline V gene data show CDR1 as GTSNPN and CDR2 as SVGIG (reference sequence). Trimming left V 0 bases short and J 6 bases short, with 8 bases between. The CDR3 nucleotides are TGTGCCTGGAGTGTAACTGGGGCTGAAGCTTTCTTT. This gives the protein CAWSVTGAEAFF.

Regarding this clonotype: A much bigger clone sits one base away, suggesting this may be a read error. This rearrangement joins TRBV12-3 or TRBV12-4 to TRBJ1-2; possibly TRBD1 for D (5 bases). The length of the CDR3 is 16 residues. For the CDR3, the DNA is TGTGTCAGCAGTCCCCGTGGTTTGGGGCAAAACTATGGCTACACCTTC. Its protein product is CVSSPRGLGQNYGYTF.

This chain uses TRBV4-3 with TRBJ2-1, with TRBD1 identical over 7 bases. Trimming at V came to 4 bases and at J to 3 bases, leaving 6 bases not matched to a gene. Germline loops: CDR1 LGHNA, CDR2 YSLEER. The CDR3 extends over 15 amino acids. The CDR3 is CASSLNRGSYNEQFF. CDR3 coding DNA: TGCGCCAGCAGCCTCAACAGGGGCAGCTACAATGAGCAGTTCTTC.